Listed below are T cell receptor beta chains from one sample, sequenced in a study of shared clonotypes between healthy human individuals. TCRdb's table, derived via immunoSEQ multiplex PCR, lists solely in-frame clones and lacks some. Of more than 2 million clones in the sample, approximately 92% were seen once. Sequenced input: naive CD8+ T cells from PBMCs. Receptors were obtained from a man aged 18 to 29 in good health. Some clones in this sample may be carry-over from other donors' samples. Each CDR3 is given with its conserved first and last residue. The order of the fields is clone size, J gene, D gene, V gene, CDR3 protein, CDR3 DNA. The D gene is left open where the match is weak. Size is stated for part of the rows, as once, few or many counts, or as a class when the clone is expanded.

clone_size: .
j_call: TRBJ2-7
d_call: TRBD1
v_call: TRBV11-2
cdr3_aa: CASSLVDRAYEQYF
cdr3_nt: TGTGCCAGCAGCTTAGTCGACAGGGCCTACGAGCAGTACTTC

clone_size: .
j_call: TRBJ2-3
d_call: .
v_call: TRBV14
cdr3_aa: CASSQDGVVSDTQYF
cdr3_nt: TGTGCCAGCAGCCAAGATGGGGTAGTCTCAGATACGCAGTATTTT

clone_size: .
j_call: TRBJ1-1
d_call: TRBD1
v_call: TRBV6-1
cdr3_aa: CASSESAQGARETEAFF
cdr3_nt: TGTGCCAGCAGTGAGAGTGCGCAGGGGGCAAGGGAAACTGAAGCTTTCTTT

clone_size: .
j_call: TRBJ2-1
d_call: .
v_call: TRBV14
cdr3_aa: CASSQEVEQYNEQFF
cdr3_nt: TGTGCCAGCAGCCAAGAGGTGGAACAGTACAATGAGCAGTTCTTC

clone_size: .
j_call: TRBJ2-3
d_call: TRBD2
v_call: TRBV27
cdr3_aa: CASPPSGRTDTQYF
cdr3_nt: TGTGCCAGCCCCCCTAGCGGCCGCACAGATACGCAGTATTTT

clone_size: .
j_call: TRBJ1-1
d_call: .
v_call: TRBV10-3
cdr3_aa: CAISEPVMNTEAFF
cdr3_nt: TGTGCCATCAGTGAGCCCGTAATGAACACTGAAGCTTTCTTT

clone_size: .
j_call: TRBJ1-2
d_call: TRBD1
v_call: TRBV4-3
cdr3_aa: CASSQGGTGHGYTF
cdr3_nt: TGCGCCAGCAGCCAAGGAGGGACAGGGCATGGCTACACCTTC

clone_size: .
j_call: TRBJ1-1
d_call: .
v_call: TRBV7-2
cdr3_aa: CASSPTGPTEAFF
cdr3_nt: TGTGCCAGCAGCCCAACCGGGCCCACTGAAGCTTTCTTT

clone_size: .
j_call: TRBJ2-1
d_call: .
v_call: TRBV7-9
cdr3_aa: CASSREVLFDEQFF
cdr3_nt: TGTGCCAGCAGCAGGGAAGTGTTATTCGATGAGCAGTTCTTC

clone_size: .
j_call: TRBJ2-1
d_call: .
v_call: TRBV27
cdr3_aa: CASSFSQSSYNEQFF
cdr3_nt: TGTGCCAGCAGTTTCAGCCAGAGCTCCTACAATGAGCAGTTCTTC

clone_size: .
j_call: TRBJ1-1
d_call: .
v_call: TRBV6-5
cdr3_aa: CASGFGPGTEAFF
cdr3_nt: TGTGCCAGCGGTTTCGGCCCGGGCACTGAAGCTTTCTTT

clone_size: .
j_call: TRBJ2-2
d_call: TRBD2
v_call: TRBV27
cdr3_aa: CASRPGTRGTGELFF
cdr3_nt: TGTGCCAGCAGGCCCGGGACTAGGGGCACCGGGGAGCTGTTTTTT

clone_size: .
j_call: TRBJ2-1
d_call: .
v_call: TRBV29-1
cdr3_aa: CSAEKGGNEQFF
cdr3_nt: TGCAGCGCGGAGAAAGGGGGCAATGAGCAGTTCTTC

clone_size: .
j_call: TRBJ2-7
d_call: TRBD2
v_call: TRBV27
cdr3_aa: CASSPNAGGNYEQYF
cdr3_nt: TGTGCCAGCAGTCCCAATGCGGGAGGCAACTACGAGCAGTACTTC

clone_size: .
j_call: TRBJ2-2
d_call: TRBD2
v_call: TRBV6-5
cdr3_aa: CASREDPNTGELFF
cdr3_nt: TGTGCCAGTCGGGAGGACCCGAACACCGGGGAGCTGTTTTTT

clone_size: .
j_call: TRBJ1-4
d_call: .
v_call: TRBV9
cdr3_aa: CASSVNGESHEKLFF
cdr3_nt: TGTGCCAGCAGCGTAAACGGGGAGAGCCATGAAAAACTGTTTTTT

clone_size: .
j_call: TRBJ2-7
d_call: .
v_call: TRBV9
cdr3_aa: CASSVGGDPPYEQYF
cdr3_nt: TGTGCCAGCAGCGTAGGGGGGGATCCACCCTACGAGCAGTACTTC

clone_size: .
j_call: TRBJ2-3
d_call: .
v_call: TRBV30
cdr3_aa: CAWSVLAADTQYF
cdr3_nt: TGTGCCTGGAGTGTACTAGCAGCAGATACGCAGTATTTT

clone_size: .
j_call: TRBJ2-7
d_call: .
v_call: TRBV28
cdr3_aa: CASSLYFRAHYEQYF
cdr3_nt: TGTGCCAGCAGTTTATATTTCAGGGCCCACTACGAGCAGTACTTC

clone_size: .
j_call: TRBJ2-7
d_call: .
v_call: TRBV10-1
cdr3_aa: CASRSSGGMRFYEQYF
cdr3_nt: TGCGCCAGCAGATCCTCAGGGGGGATGAGATTCTACGAGCAGTACTTC

clone_size: .
j_call: TRBJ1-1
d_call: .
v_call: TRBV5-6
cdr3_aa: CASSLGPAHGAFF
cdr3_nt: TGTGCCAGCAGCTTAGGACCGGCCCATGGCGCTTTCTTT

clone_size: .
j_call: TRBJ1-2
d_call: .
v_call: TRBV28
cdr3_aa: CASSSIDVMGNYGYTF
cdr3_nt: TGTGCCAGCAGTTCGATTGACGTGATGGGGAACTATGGCTACACCTTC

clone_size: once
j_call: TRBJ2-3
d_call: TRBD1
v_call: TRBV27
cdr3_aa: CASSPLGTGGSDTQYF
cdr3_nt: TGTGCCAGCAGTCCGCTGGGGACAGGGGGATCGGATACGCAGTATTTT

clone_size: .
j_call: TRBJ2-3
d_call: .
v_call: TRBV7-6
cdr3_aa: CASSLRALNTDTQYF
cdr3_nt: TGTGCCAGCAGCCTACGAGCGCTCAACACAGATACGCAGTATTTT

clone_size: .
j_call: TRBJ2-7
d_call: .
v_call: TRBV19
cdr3_aa: CASSTRGSFHEQYF
cdr3_nt: TGTGCCAGTAGTACCAGGGGTTCTTTCCACGAGCAGTACTTC

clone_size: .
j_call: TRBJ1-2
d_call: .
v_call: TRBV28
cdr3_aa: CASSPDSYGYTF
cdr3_nt: TGTGCCAGCAGTCCGGACAGCTATGGCTACACCTTC

clone_size: once
j_call: TRBJ1-4
d_call: .
v_call: TRBV29-1
cdr3_aa: CSVVVQGGPANEKLFF
cdr3_nt: TGCAGCGTTGTCGTCCAAGGCGGACCAGCTAATGAAAAACTGTTTTTT

clone_size: once
j_call: TRBJ2-1
d_call: .
v_call: TRBV27
cdr3_aa: CASSLSPGTGYNEQFF
cdr3_nt: TGTGCCAGCAGTTTATCCCCCGGGACTGGGTACAATGAGCAGTTCTTC

clone_size: .
j_call: TRBJ2-1
d_call: .
v_call: TRBV28
cdr3_aa: CASSLFVDSGNEQFF
cdr3_nt: TGTGCCAGCAGTTTATTCGTGGACTCAGGGAACGAGCAGTTCTTC

clone_size: .
j_call: TRBJ1-3
d_call: .
v_call: TRBV6-5
cdr3_aa: CASSSAGGNTIYF
cdr3_nt: TGTGCCAGCAGTTCCGCGGGGGGAAACACCATATATTTT

clone_size: .
j_call: TRBJ2-1
d_call: TRBD2
v_call: TRBV6-1
cdr3_aa: CASTILTSGKDEQFF
cdr3_nt: TGTGCCAGCACTATACTGACTAGCGGGAAGGATGAGCAGTTCTTC

clone_size: .
j_call: TRBJ2-1
d_call: TRBD2
v_call: TRBV19
cdr3_aa: CASSTQGLADNEQFF
cdr3_nt: TGTGCCAGTAGTACCCAGGGACTAGCGGACAATGAGCAGTTCTTC

clone_size: .
j_call: TRBJ2-7
d_call: .
v_call: TRBV21-1
cdr3_aa: CASSKDRTRVREVCF
cdr3_nt: TGTGCCAGCAGCAAAGACCGGACTCGGGTACGGGAGGTTTGCTTC

clone_size: .
j_call: TRBJ2-7
d_call: .
v_call: TRBV5-4
cdr3_aa: CASSSGTEQYF
cdr3_nt: TGTGCCAGCAGCTCCGGGACAGAGCAGTACTTC

clone_size: .
j_call: TRBJ2-7
d_call: .
v_call: TRBV5-1
cdr3_aa: CASSLAMGVEQYF
cdr3_nt: TGCGCCAGCAGCTTGGCCATGGGGGTCGAGCAGTACTTC

clone_size: .
j_call: TRBJ2-7
d_call: TRBD1
v_call: TRBV13
cdr3_aa: CASSLVQGIYEQYF
cdr3_nt: TGTGCCAGCAGCTTGGTACAGGGGATTTACGAGCAGTACTTC

clone_size: .
j_call: TRBJ2-7
d_call: TRBD2
v_call: TRBV9
cdr3_aa: CASSGASSGASEQYF
cdr3_nt: TGTGCCAGCAGCGGGGCGTCTAGCGGTGCCAGCGAGCAGTACTTC

clone_size: .
j_call: TRBJ2-7
d_call: TRBD2
v_call: TRBV7-9
cdr3_aa: CASSPGLAASYEQYF
cdr3_nt: TGTGCCAGCAGCCCGGGACTAGCGGCCTCCTACGAGCAGTACTTC

clone_size: .
j_call: TRBJ2-2
d_call: .
v_call: TRBV5-1
cdr3_aa: CASSLAFGGPAGELFF
cdr3_nt: TGCGCCAGCAGCTTGGCCTTTGGAGGGCCGGCCGGGGAGCTGTTTTTT

clone_size: .
j_call: TRBJ2-3
d_call: TRBD1
v_call: TRBV11-2
cdr3_aa: CASSLVRTGEIDTQYF
cdr3_nt: TGTGCCAGCAGCTTAGTACGGACAGGGGAAATAGATACGCAGTATTTT